The T cell receptor beta chain under discussion was sequenced for a study of Ad26.COV2.S vaccination and SARS-CoV-2 variants. Study at large: Ad26.COV2.S shots went into the muscle once or twice, 56 days apart. Study results and caveats: Breadth measured for non-spike TCRs was similar across vaccine and placebo recipients. Ad26.COV2.S recipients had broader spike-specific TCRs (P = 0.0014).

Sequenced by immunoSEQ multiplex PCR; TCRdb stores in-frame clones only, minus some. In the table there are approximately 420,000 clones, about 85% of which are singletons. Trimming took 7 bases from V and 4 from J; bases not matched to a gene: 3. Germline values: CDR1 SQVTM, CDR2 ANQGSEA. CDR3 length: 12 amino acids. Note on this clone: Its specificity is unknown.

Treatment indicated: roughly 19 received Ad26.COV2.S at low or high dose, single or two shots; roughly 5 received placebo; per-sample allocation not given. Following the first vaccine or placebo injection, samples were taken on day 63. Expressing Wuhan-strain SARS-CoV-2 spike, an Ad26 vector served as the vaccine. The receptor's source is a person aged 18-65 years who received the Ad26.COV2.S COVID-19 vaccine or a placebo. This sequence joins TRBV29-1 and TRBJ1-2; 10 nucleotides line up with TRBD1. The input for sequencing was peripheral blood, taken in a trial of Ad26.COV2.S vaccine versus placebo. The CDR3, as DNA: TGCAGCGCAGACAGGGGGCCCTATGGCTACACCTTC. It translates to CSADRGPYGYTF.